These 20 T cell receptor beta chains came from one sample sequenced in a study of blood T cells in healthy people across ages. A sample-barcoded 5' primer and a J-beta primer mix were used in a second PCR of roughly 7 to 11 cycles. TCRdb reprocessed the 5' RACE reads via MiXCR and lists one record per CDR3 protein. The top ten clones hold around 3% of a sample with approximately 780,000 distinct CDR3 sequences, 20% to 30% of them seen once. These same records also appear under a second study, on T cells of mothers and their children.

The sequenced material came from blood. The receptors were gathered from a boy younger than 18 in good health.

The chain has TRBV9 and TRBJ2-3, with 9 nucleotides matching TRBD2. The V gene end was trimmed by 0 bases and the J gene end by 6 bases; junction bases not matched to a gene: 5. The CDR3 contains 15 residues. Per germline, CDR1 SGDLS and CDR2 YYNGEE. This CDR3 is CASSVGGLATDTQYF. In nucleotides, the CDR3 is TGTGCCAGCAGCGTAGGTGGACTAGCGACCGATACGCAGTATTTT.

This chain uses TRBV7-9 with TRBJ2-1; 8 bases align to TRBD2. V gave up 6 bases and J gave up 6 bases; unmatched junction bases: 10. CDR1 is SEHNR, CDR2 FQNEAQ, per germline (reference sequence). This CDR3 has 15 residues. The CDR3 region is CASSTLAGSGNEQFF. The CDR3 region has the DNA TGTGCCAGCAGTACCTTAGCGGGGTCAGGCAATGAGCAGTTCTTC. The variable domain in full, completed from reference TRBV7-9 and TRBJ2-1, reads DTGVSQNPRHKITKRGQNVTFRCDPISEHNRLYWYRQTLGQGPEFLTYFQNEAQLEKSRLLSDRFSAERPKGSFSTLEIQRTEQGDSAMYLCASSTLAGSGNEQFFGPGTRLTVL.

This clonotype came up a few times. The rearrangement joins TRBV15 to TRBJ1-1; a possible D gene is TRBD1 (6 bases). Trimming stripped 5 bases from V and 10 bases from J, with 20 bases between. Germline values: CDR1 LNHNV, CDR2 YYDKDF (reference sequence). This CDR3 comprises 14 residues. The CDR3 DNA follows: TGTGCCACCAGCTGGCCTGGGGGGCGGCCGACAGCTTTCTTT. Protein: CATSWPGGRPTAFF.

This clonotype was counted only a few times. V and J are TRBV3-1 and TRBJ2-5; D uncertain. Germline loops: CDR1 LGHDT, CDR2 YNNKEL (reference sequence). The CDR3 extends over 13 amino acids. Trimming cost V 7 bases and J 0 bases, with 9 bases left between them. The chain's CDR3 is CASKVLHQETQYF. CDR3 in DNA: TGTGCCAGCAAGGTCCTTCACCAAGAGACCCAGTACTTC.

The chain links TRBV11-2 to TRBJ2-1; no firm D call. Germline CDR1 is SGHAT and CDR2 is FQNNGV. This CDR3 contains 16 residues. V was trimmed by 4 bases and J by 4 bases, leaving 17 bases between them. The CDR3 region is CASSSPGRRVYNEQFF. The CDR3 region has the DNA TGTGCCAGCAGCTCCCCCGGACGGCGTGTTTACAATGAGCAGTTCTTC.

The CDR3 sequence: CSAPDKTGYGYTF. Written as DNA, the CDR3 is TGCAGTGCCCCGGACAAAACGGGGTATGGCTACACCTTC. J is TRBJ1-2 and V is TRBV20-1, with D possibly TRBD1 on 5 matching bases. V was trimmed by 6 bases and J by 5 bases, leaving 16 bases between them. The CDR3 runs 13 residues. CDR1 and CDR2 from the germline V gene are DFQATT and SNEGSKA (reference sequence).

This rearrangement joins TRBV5-1 to TRBJ2-1; the match to TRBD1 covers 7 bases. Per the germline V gene, CDR1 is SGHRS and CDR2 is YFSETQ. Trimming cost V 4 bases and J 5 bases; bases outside gene matches: 6. The length of the CDR3 is 14 residues. CDR3 amino acids: CASSPDRVDNEQFF. Written as DNA, the CDR3 is TGCGCCAGCAGCCCTGACAGGGTGGACAATGAGCAGTTCTTC.

The chain is built from TRBV9 and TRBJ2-5, with TRBD2 identical over 13 bases. Losses at the gene ends were 3 bases for V and 2 bases for J; bases not matched to a gene: 4. The CDR3 sequence is 16 residues long. The germline CDR1 and CDR2 sequences are SGDLS and YYNGEE. The CDR3 DNA follows: TGTGCCAGCAGCGCGGGACTAGCGGGGCATCAAGAGACCCAGTACTTC. Translated: CASSAGLAGHQETQYF.

The rearrangement links TRBV5-1 to TRBJ1-1, with 7 bases that match TRBD1. V shed 1 base, J shed 5 bases, and the junction held 5 bases outside the gene matches. Per germline, CDR1 SGHRS and CDR2 YFSETQ. The CDR3 extends over 14 amino acids. CDR3 DNA sequence: TGCGCCAGCAGCTTGAGCAGGGGGGAAACTGAAGCTTTCTTT. Translating gives CASSLSRGETEAFF.

The J gene is TRBJ2-5, the V gene TRBV20-1; 9 bases match TRBD1. The V gene's germline CDR1 is DFQATT and CDR2 SNEGSKA (reference sequence). J was trimmed by 5 bases and V by 6 bases; bases with no gene match: 7. The CDR3 covers 13 residues. The DNA for the CDR3 is TGCAGTGCGAAAGGGACAGGGAGGGAGACCCAGTACTTC. Amino acids: CSAKGTGRETQYF.

The chain couples TRBV12-3 or TRBV12-4 to TRBJ2-5; 7 nucleotides line up with TRBD1. The CDR3 contains 16 residues. The V and J ends lost 4 bases and 2 bases, in that order; junction bases with no gene match: 10. The CDR3 DNA follows: TGTGCCAGCAGTTCGAGCCCACAGGGGCCTCAAGAGACCCAGTACTTC. Protein: CASSSSPQGPQETQYF.

This clonotype has a handful of counts. The chain links TRBV29-1 to TRBJ2-7, with D possibly TRBD1 on 6 matching bases. The CDR3 covers 14 residues. CDR1 and CDR2 from the germline V gene are SQVTM and ANQGSEA. V lost 6 bases and J 2 bases, leaving 17 bases between the germline ends. CDR3 sequence reads: CSVMTGLSTYEQYF. DNA of the CDR3: TGCAGCGTAATGACAGGCCTTTCTACCTACGAGCAGTACTTC.

This clonotype turned up a few times. CDR3 sequence reads: CASSERLFRGRNTEAFF. The CDR3, as DNA: TGCGCCAGCAGTGAGCGTTTATTCAGGGGGAGGAACACTGAAGCTTTCTTT. V and J are TRBV10-2 and TRBJ1-1; 7 bases line up with TRBD1. CDR1 WSHSY and CDR2 SAAADI come from the germline V gene. V shed 2 bases and J 1 base; nucleotides not matched to a gene: 10. The CDR3 extends over 17 amino acids.

This clonotype was observed a handful of times. This chain uses TRBV28 with TRBJ1-5; D gene uncertain. Germline-derived CDR1 and CDR2 are MDHEN and SYDVKM. The CDR3 is made up of 12 amino acids. V lost 1 base to trimming and J lost 11 bases, with 9 bases between them. CDR3 DNA: TGTGCCAGCAGTTTATATATGGACTCCCAGCATTTT. It yields the protein CASSLYMDSQHF.

The chain joins TRBV20-1 to TRBJ2-2; 11 bases align to TRBD2. Per the germline V gene, CDR1 is DFQATT and CDR2 is SNEGSKA (reference sequence). The CDR3 length is 15 residues. Trimming took 6 bases from V and 0 from J; bases not matched to a gene: 3. This CDR3 is CSAVLAGANTGELFF. The CDR3 DNA reads as TGCAGTGCCGTACTAGCGGGGGCGAACACCGGGGAGCTGTTTTTT.

This clonotype has more than one count but fewer than ten. The chain uses TRBV7-9 and TRBJ1-1; D ambiguous. The CDR3 totals 16 residues. CDR1 is SEHNR and CDR2 is FQNEAQ in the germline V gene (reference sequence). With 2 bases removed from V and 0 bases from J, the gap between germline ends came to 13 bases. The CDR3: CASSLRSKTVNTEAFF. As DNA, the CDR3 is TGTGCCAGCAGCTTAAGATCGAAGACGGTGAACACTGAAGCTTTCTTT.

The chain combines TRBV28 with TRBJ2-5; D might be TRBD2 (5 bases). The J call may be incorrect, as the DNA end agrees better with TRBJ2-7. This CDR3 has 16 amino acids. Germline V gene lookup returns CDR1 MDHEN and CDR2 SYDVKM. This chain's CDR3 is CASSPGGRAGSAEQYF. CDR3 coding DNA: TGTGCCAGCAGCCCGGGTGGGAGAGCAGGATCGGCCGAGCAGTACTTC.

This clonotype turned up a few times. The gene calls are TRBV5-1 and TRBJ2-7, with TRBD1 matching over 7 bases. Per germline, CDR1 SGHRS and CDR2 YFSETQ. This CDR3 contains 14 residues. V lost 4 bases and J lost 4; bases outside the gene matches: 8. The DNA for the CDR3 is TGCGCCAGCAGCCCCGACAGGGTCGGGTACGAGCAGTACTTC. Residues: CASSPDRVGYEQYF.

The CDR3 DNA follows: TGCAGTGTTAGGAGGGGGAGCACAGATACGCAGTATTTT. This sequence encodes CSVRRGSTDTQYF. The rearrangement joins TRBV20-1 to TRBJ2-3; the D call may be TRBD1 or TRBD2 (6 bases each). V was shortened by 7 bases and J by 0 bases, with 11 bases between the two germline ends. This CDR3 is built from 13 residues. Germline V CDR1 and CDR2: DFQATT, SNEGSKA (reference sequence).

The table lists this clonotype with a few counts. The chain employs TRBV7-9 and TRBJ2-1; D not resolved. Germline V lookup: CDR1 SEHNR, CDR2 FQNEAQ (reference sequence). The CDR3 length is 11 residues. V dropped 6 bases and J dropped 5 bases, with 5 bases sitting between them. The CDR3 loop reads CASSMNNEQFF. In nucleotides, the CDR3 is TGTGCCAGCAGTATGAACAATGAGCAGTTCTTC.